The T cell receptor beta chain described here comes from a study of blood T cell repertoires in COVID-19. Germline values: CDR1 SNHLY, CDR2 FYNNEI. V was shortened by 6 bases and J by 3 bases, with 8 bases between the two germline ends. The CDR3 covers 13 residues. The method was immunoSEQ multiplex PCR; TCRdb's version includes in-frame clones alone and lacks a portion of them. Of approximately 210,000 clones in the sample, about 84% are singletons; the top ten hold 7.8%. Seattle's enrolled individuals joined amid active infection and were then monitored longitudinally. V gene TRBV2 combines with J gene TRBJ2-2; D possibly corresponds to TRBD2 (5 bases). This clonotype was obtained from a woman of 80 years or more with COVID-19, enrolled during active disease. The sample comprised peripheral blood. The CDR3 DNA reads as TGTGCCAGCAGAACGGGATACACCGGGGAGCTGTTTTTT. This sequence encodes CASRTGYTGELFF.